Below, 6 T cell receptor beta chains from the same sample are listed, as sequenced in a study of preoperative IRX-2 immunotherapy in early breast cancer. Sequenced by immunoSEQ multiplex PCR; TCRdb stores in-frame clones only, minus some. Here the sample spans 20,000 to 25,000 clones, approximately 95% being singletons. Noted treatment: preoperative locoregional IRX-2 cytokine immunotherapy. The sequencing here drew on tumor tissue, taken after IRX-2 immunotherapy. Receptors were obtained from a human donor with breast cancer.

V and J are TRBV15 and TRBJ1-5; D uncertain. The CDR3 covers 13 residues. The germline V and J ends were trimmed by 9 bases and 8 bases, with 17 bases remaining between them. CDR1 is LNHNV, CDR2 YYDKDF, per germline (reference sequence). The chain's CDR3 is CATALGWGKPQHF. For the CDR3, the DNA is TGTGCCACTGCTCTGGGGTGGGGAAAGCCCCAGCATTTT.

The rearrangement uses TRBV21-1 and TRBJ1-4. TRBV21-1 is a pseudogene locus. The CDR3 sequence is 19 residues long. CDR3 protein: CASSKENPGPLNFAEKLFF. CDR3 nucleotide sequence: TGTGCCAGCAGCAAAGAAAATCCGGGTCCCTTGAATTTTGCGGAAAAACTGTTTTTT.

The gene calls are TRBV7-8 and TRBJ2-3, with TRBD2 identical over 9 bases. CDR3 length: 16 amino acids. Germline V gene lookup returns CDR1 SGHVS and CDR2 FQNEAQ. Trimming removed 3 bases from V and 5 bases from J; junction bases left unmatched: 9. CDR3 residues: CASSFSMRGGGDTQYF. For the CDR3, the DNA is TGTGCCAGCAGCTTCTCTATGCGGGGGGGAGGAGATACGCAGTATTTT.

This chain's CDR3 is CASSTPRPSYNEQFF. The CDR3 DNA is TGTGCCAGCAGTACTCCCCGGCCCTCCTACAATGAGCAGTTCTTC. This rearrangement joins TRBV28 to TRBJ2-1; D remains unclear. CDR1 and CDR2 from the germline V gene are MDHEN and SYDVKM. The CDR3 has 15 amino acids. V lost 5 bases and J lost 0, with 11 bases in between.

V and J are TRBV2 and TRBJ2-1; D may be TRBD1 (5 bases). The length of the CDR3 is 13 residues. V was cut by 7 bases and J by 3 bases, with 10 bases left in between. CDR1 is SNHLY, CDR2 FYNNEI, per germline. CDR3: CASNRQNYNEQFF. The CDR3 DNA sequence: TGTGCCAGCAACCGACAGAACTACAATGAGCAGTTCTTC. The full variable domain, its missing parts supplied by reference TRBV2 and TRBJ2-1, is EPEVTQTPSHQVTQMGQEVILRCVPISNHLYFYWYRQILGQKVEFLVSFYNNEISEKSEIFDDQFSVERPDGSNFTLKIRSTKLEDSAMYFCASNRQNYNEQFFGPGTRLTVL.

For the CDR3, the DNA is TGTGCCAGCAGCTCTGCACTACTTGGGTACGGGGGAGAGACTGAAGCTTTCTTT. The encoded protein is CASSSALLGYGGETEAFF. The chain couples TRBV7-2 to TRBJ1-1; perhaps TRBD1 as D (5 bases). V lost 4 bases and J lost 5, with 26 bases in between. The CDR3 has 18 amino acids. Germline-derived CDR1 and CDR2 are SGHTA and FQGNSA.